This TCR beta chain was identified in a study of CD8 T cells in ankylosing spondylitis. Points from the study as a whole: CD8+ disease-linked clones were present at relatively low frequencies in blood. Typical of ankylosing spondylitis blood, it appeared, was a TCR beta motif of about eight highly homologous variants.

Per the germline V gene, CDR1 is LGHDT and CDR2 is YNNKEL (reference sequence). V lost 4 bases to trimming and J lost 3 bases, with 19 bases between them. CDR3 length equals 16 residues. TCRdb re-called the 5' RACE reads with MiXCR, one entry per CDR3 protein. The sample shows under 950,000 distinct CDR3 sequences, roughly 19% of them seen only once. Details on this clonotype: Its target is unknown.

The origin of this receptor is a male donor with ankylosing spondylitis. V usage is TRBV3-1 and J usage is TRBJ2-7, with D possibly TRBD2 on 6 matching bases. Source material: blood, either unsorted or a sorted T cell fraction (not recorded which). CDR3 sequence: CASSLQGGARGYEQYF. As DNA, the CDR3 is TGTGCCAGCAGCCTCCAAGGCGGGGCCCGGGGCTACGAGCAGTACTTC.